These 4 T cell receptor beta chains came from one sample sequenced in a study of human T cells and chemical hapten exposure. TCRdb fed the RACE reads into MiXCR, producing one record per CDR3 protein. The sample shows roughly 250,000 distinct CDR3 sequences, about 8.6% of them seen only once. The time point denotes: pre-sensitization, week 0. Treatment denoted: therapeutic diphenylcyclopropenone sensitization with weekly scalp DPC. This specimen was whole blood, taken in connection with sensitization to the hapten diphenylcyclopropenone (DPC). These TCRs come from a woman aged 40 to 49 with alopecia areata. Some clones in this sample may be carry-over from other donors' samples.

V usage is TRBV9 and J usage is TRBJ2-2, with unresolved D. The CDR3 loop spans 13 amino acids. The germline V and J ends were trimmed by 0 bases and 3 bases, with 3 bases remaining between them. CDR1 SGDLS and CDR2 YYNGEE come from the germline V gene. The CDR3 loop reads CASSVVYTGELFF. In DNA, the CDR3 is TGTGCCAGCAGCGTAGTCTACACCGGGGAGCTGTTTTTT.

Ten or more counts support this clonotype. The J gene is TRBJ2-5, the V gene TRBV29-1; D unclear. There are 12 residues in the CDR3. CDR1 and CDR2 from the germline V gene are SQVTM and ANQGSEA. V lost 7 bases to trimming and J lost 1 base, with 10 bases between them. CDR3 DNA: TGCAGCGGGTGGGCGGCCCAAGAGACCCAGTACTTC. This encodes CSGWAAQETQYF.

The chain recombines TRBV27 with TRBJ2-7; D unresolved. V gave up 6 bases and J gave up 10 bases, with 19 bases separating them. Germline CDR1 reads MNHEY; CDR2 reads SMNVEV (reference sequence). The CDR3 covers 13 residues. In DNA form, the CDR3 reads TGTGCCAGCAGGGCCGGCGGCCCCAGTGCCCAGTACTTC. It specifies CASRAGGPSAQYF.

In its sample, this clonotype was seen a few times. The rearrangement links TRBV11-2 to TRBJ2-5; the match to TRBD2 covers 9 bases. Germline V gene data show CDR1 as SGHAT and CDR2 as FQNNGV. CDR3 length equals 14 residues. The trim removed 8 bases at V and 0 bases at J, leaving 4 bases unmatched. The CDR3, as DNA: TGTGCCAGCGAGGCTAGCGGGAACCAAGAGACCCAGTACTTC. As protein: CASEASGNQETQYF.